This T cell receptor beta chain was retrieved from a study of beta chain features in type 1 diabetes. J gave up 6 bases and V 4 bases, and 10 bases lay outside the gene matches. The germline CDR1 and CDR2 sequences are GTSNPN and SVGIG (reference sequence). The CDR3 contains 15 residues. The study reverse transcribed the entire isolated RNA, so it sequenced expressed TCRB transcripts. Only in-frame clones appear in the TCRdb table, and some are missing; sequencing was by immunoSEQ multiplex PCR. The repertoire consists of 150,000 to 190,000 clones, with less than 9.5% occurring once and the leading ten covering about 0.6%. A heparinised blood draw that averaged roughly 100 mL was obtained once from each donor.

The rearrangement links TRBV30 to TRBJ2-3, with 10 bases fitting TRBD2. Material for sequencing was central memory CD4+ T cells from blood. The origin of this receptor is a man between 18 and 29 years old in good health. The CDR3 here is CAWTPSGRAGDTQYF. The CDR3 region has the DNA TGTGCCTGGACCCCAAGCGGGAGGGCCGGGGATACGCAGTATTTT.